Presented here are 28 T cell receptor beta chains from one specimen sequenced in a study of vaccination and CD4 T cells after COVID-19 (dated by TCRdb to the early 2020s). Libraries came from PCR. Sequenced using an Illumina iSeq 100. DNA from cultured CD4+ T cells was subjected to TCR sequencing with the Oncomine TCR Beta short-read assay at the Johns Hopkins FTIC core. The public reads were run again by TCRdb, first through fastp at Q25 and then through MiXCR, and only productive beta chains were kept. One record per CDR3 amino acid sequence lists the most common genes and DNA. Counted in this sample were 16,000 or so distinct CDR3 sequences; roughly half of them appeared once. The ten most abundant clones make up approximately 13% of the sample. The treatment or condition label here, explained by the study, means: approximately 11-day PBMC culture with coronavirus spike peptide pools or control peptides (ViraFEST assay).

The antigens of these receptors remain unknown. Sequenced input: CD4+ T cells from blood, cultured in vitro. The receptors originated from a human donor who had recovered from COVID-19.

The V gene is TRBV7-3, the J gene TRBJ2-1; D tentatively fits TRBD1 or TRBD2 (6 bases each). CDR3 length: 16 amino acids. CDR1 is SGHTA and CDR2 is FQGTGA in the germline V gene. Trimming took 2 bases from V and 4 from J, leaving 15 bases between them. CDR3 nucleotide sequence: TGTGCCAGCAGCTTACTCCCGGGGGCGGATTACAATGAGCAGTTCTTC. This gives the protein CASSLLPGADYNEQFF.

This clonotype has a handful of counts. The chain combines TRBV6-2 or TRBV6-3 with TRBJ2-5; tentatively, D is TRBD1 or TRBD2 (5 bases each). The CDR3 spans 15 residues. Germline V gives CDR1 MNHEY, CDR2 SVGEGT. V lost 0 bases to trimming and J lost 3 bases, with 11 bases between them. Here the CDR3 DNA reads TGTGCCAGCAGTTACTCCGGCAGGGAGAAAGAGACCCAGTACTTC. It encodes CASSYSGREKETQYF.

The chain employs TRBV11-2 and TRBJ2-2; D is ambiguous. Trimming removed 3 bases from V and 7 bases from J, with 9 bases in between. Germline values: CDR1 SGHAT, CDR2 FQNNGV. The CDR3 has 13 amino acids. This chain's CDR3 is CASSFSDGGELFF. The CDR3 coding sequence is TGTGCCAGCAGCTTTTCCGACGGCGGGGAGCTGTTTTTT.

The V and J genes are TRBV6-1 and TRBJ2-5; 7 nucleotides line up with TRBD1. The germline V gene encodes CDR1 MNHNS and CDR2 SASEGT. V lost 2 bases and J lost 5; bases outside the gene matches: 5. CDR3 length: 14 amino acids. CDR3 bases: TGTGCCAGCAGTGAAACAGGGGATCGGGAGACCCAGTACTTC. Its protein is CASSETGDRETQYF.

This chain links TRBV10-3 with TRBJ1-1; 9 nucleotides match TRBD1. The ends lost 6 bases at V and 4 bases at J; junction bases unmatched: 6. Germline V CDR1 and CDR2: ENHRY, SYGVKD. There are 14 residues in the CDR3. CDR3 residues: CAISEQGAATEAFF. In DNA, the CDR3 is TGTGCCATCAGCGAACAGGGGGCGGCCACTGAAGCTTTCTTT.

J is TRBJ2-7 and V is TRBV7-8, with 7 bases that match TRBD2. The CDR3 extends over 16 amino acids. V gave up 1 base and J gave up 4 bases; unmatched junction bases: 10. Per germline, CDR1 SGHVS and CDR2 FQNEAQ. The CDR3 loop is CASSLGLGREWYEQYF. DNA of the CDR3: TGTGCCAGCAGCTTAGGGTTAGGGCGGGAGTGGTACGAGCAGTACTTC.

This clonotype has more than one count but fewer than ten. V gene TRBV6-1 combines with J gene TRBJ1-2; 7 bases match TRBD1. Germline V gives CDR1 MNHNS, CDR2 SASEGT. Trimming at V came to 8 bases and at J to 4 bases, leaving 4 bases not matched to a gene. The CDR3 has 12 residues. CDR3 sequence (DNA): TGTGCCAGCCGCCGGGACAGCTATGGCTACACCTTC. Amino acid sequence: CASRRDSYGYTF.

V is TRBV7-2 and J is TRBJ2-5; 11 nucleotides agree with TRBD2. Germline trimming cut 6 bases from V and 5 bases from J; bases unmatched to any gene: 5. This CDR3 has 14 amino acids. Germline CDR1 is SGHTA and CDR2 is FQGNSA. Here the CDR3 reads CASSSGGAGETQYF. For the CDR3, the DNA is TGTGCCAGCAGTAGCGGGGGGGCCGGGGAGACCCAGTACTTC.

J is TRBJ1-5 and V is TRBV6-1, with 8 nucleotides matching TRBD1. The germline V gene has CDR1 MNHNS and CDR2 SASEGT. This CDR3 is 15 amino acids long. J was trimmed by 6 bases and V by 2 bases; bases with no gene match: 6. CDR3 DNA sequence: TGTGCCAGCAGTGAACACAGGGACAGGATTCAGCCCCAGCATTTT. Its translation: CASSEHRDRIQPQHF.

V and J are TRBV3-1 and TRBJ2-1; D ambiguous. Germline V gene sequence: CDR1 LGHDT, CDR2 YNNKEL (reference sequence). The CDR3 extends over 14 amino acids. Trimming left V 0 bases short and J 4 bases short, with 7 bases between. DNA of the CDR3: TGTGCCAGCAGCCAAGATCCCCGGTACAATGAGCAGTTCTTC. This translates into CASSQDPRYNEQFF.

This chain connects TRBV7-8 to TRBJ1-1; D gene uncertain. Germline-derived CDR1 and CDR2 are SGHVS and FQNEAQ. Trimming took 2 bases from V and 0 from J, leaving 4 bases between them. This CDR3 contains 13 residues. In nucleotides, the CDR3 is TGTGCCAGCAGCTTATTGGTGAACACTGAAGCTTTCTTT. Residues: CASSLLVNTEAFF.

The J gene is TRBJ2-5, the V gene TRBV7-9, with D possibly being TRBD2 (5 bases). V was cut by 5 bases and J by 1 base, with 14 bases left in between. There are 15 residues in the CDR3. The germline CDR1 and CDR2 sequences are SEHNR and FQNEAQ (reference sequence). The CDR3 sequence: CASSLREGRQETQYF. CDR3 coding DNA: TGTGCCAGCAGCCTACGGGAAGGTCGCCAAGAGACCCAGTACTTC.

The V gene is TRBV7-9, the J gene TRBJ2-2; D could derive from TRBD1 or TRBD2 (5 bases each). In germline, CDR1 is SEHNR, CDR2 FQNEAQ (reference sequence). Deletions cut 4 bases from V and 5 bases from J, with 20 bases between. CDR3 size: 17 residues. Here the CDR3 DNA reads TGTGCCAGCAGCTCCCCCCCGGGGCGAGGATTTACCGGGGAGCTGTTTTTT. Its protein is CASSSPPGRGFTGELFF.

CDR3 sequence reads: CASSEPGQNYEQYF. In DNA form, the CDR3 reads TGTGCCAGCAGCGAGCCGGGACAGAACTACGAGCAGTACTTC. The V and J genes are TRBV25-1 and TRBJ2-7; 7 nucleotides match TRBD1. The CDR3 length is 14 residues. With V trimmed by 6 bases and J by 3 bases, 8 bases remained unmatched. Germline V CDR1 and CDR2: MGHDK, SYGVNS.

The rearrangement uses TRBV7-9 and TRBJ2-7; D gene unclear. CDR3 length: 11 residues. The V gene's germline CDR1 is SEHNR and CDR2 FQNEAQ (reference sequence). V lost 5 bases and J lost 5, with 7 bases in between. The CDR3 sequence: CASSRIHEQYF. The CDR3 nucleotides are TGTGCCAGCAGCCGAATCCACGAGCAGTACTTC.

The chain is built from TRBV30 and TRBJ2-7; D unresolved. Trimming took 4 bases from V and 7 from J, leaving 17 bases between them. The CDR3 consists of 13 residues. Germline CDR1 GTSNPN, CDR2 SVGIG (reference sequence). CDR3 amino acids: CAWTRPPLREQYF. In nucleotides, the CDR3 is TGTGCCTGGACCCGGCCACCTCTGAGGGAGCAGTACTTC.

The chain has TRBV19 and TRBJ1-1, with TRBD1 as a possible D gene (6 bases). Per germline, CDR1 LNHDA and CDR2 SQIVND (reference sequence). The CDR3 has 15 amino acids. Trimming took off 5 bases at V and 3 bases at J, with 16 bases between the two ends. The CDR3 region has the DNA TGTGCCAGTAGTGGGACACGCGCGGGAGACACTGAAGCTTTCTTT. Encoded protein: CASSGTRAGDTEAFF.

This sequence joins TRBV6-2 or TRBV6-3 and TRBJ1-5; D might be TRBD1 (5 bases). V was pared by 3 bases and J by 2 bases, with 17 bases between. The CDR3 consists of 17 residues. Per germline, CDR1 MNHEY and CDR2 SVGEGT. The CDR3 sequence: CASSYGDPGFGNQPQHF. The CDR3, as DNA: TGTGCCAGCAGTTATGGGGACCCGGGCTTTGGCAATCAGCCCCAGCATTTT.

This chain uses TRBV11-3 with TRBJ2-5, with a weak D call TRBD2 (6 bases). CDR1 and CDR2 from the germline V gene are SGHNT and YENEEA. The CDR3 sequence is 17 residues long. Trimming cost V 1 base and J 0 bases, with 15 bases left between them. In DNA, the CDR3 is TGTGCCAGCAGCTTAGGTTGGGGGGAACTGTACCAAGAGACCCAGTACTTC. Residues: CASSLGWGELYQETQYF.

V and J are TRBV10-3 and TRBJ1-6, with D hard to call. V was cut by 4 bases and J by 9 bases, with 16 bases left in between. This CDR3 has 15 amino acids. Looked up from germline, CDR1 is ENHRY and CDR2 is SYGVKD. The CDR3 DNA is TGTGCCATCAGTGTTTCTTCGACGGTGGGTTCACCCCTCCACTTT. Protein sequence: CAISVSSTVGSPLHF.

The chain combines TRBV12-3 or TRBV12-4 with TRBJ1-1, with a tentative D call TRBD1 (5 bases). V was trimmed by 2 bases and J by 12 bases, leaving 25 bases between them. The CDR3 is made up of 16 amino acids. CDR3 nucleotides: TGTGCCAGCAGTTTACGGACACCGCGGGGGGATGCAGGAACTTTCTTT. Protein: CASSLRTPRGDAGTFF.

The chain is built from TRBV25-1 and TRBJ2-3; D unclear. CDR1 is MGHDK, CDR2 SYGVNS, per germline. The CDR3 consists of 13 residues. V was shortened by 6 bases and J by 1 base, with 8 bases between the two germline ends. The CDR3 loop reads CASSDQRTDTQYF. The CDR3 DNA reads TGTGCCAGCAGCGACCAACGCACAGATACGCAGTATTTT. Full variable domain (rest looked up from reference TRBV25-1 and TRBJ2-3): EADIYQTPRYLVIGTGKKITLECSQTMGHDKMYWYQQDPGMELHLIHYSYGVNSTEKGDLSSESTVSRIRTEHFPLTLESARPSHTSQYLCASSDQRTDTQYFGPGTRLTVL.

This chain links TRBV7-9 with TRBJ1-4; D not certain. Trimming removed 0 bases from V and 0 bases from J, with 8 bases in between. Germline V gene sequence: CDR1 SEHNR, CDR2 FQNEAQ (reference sequence). The CDR3 loop spans 16 amino acids. The CDR3 sequence is CASSLAKGATNEKLFF. The CDR3 region has the DNA TGTGCCAGCAGCTTAGCGAAAGGAGCAACTAATGAAAAACTGTTTTTT. The whole variable domain, remainder taken from reference TRBV7-9 and TRBJ1-4, is DTGVSQNPRHKITKRGQNVTFRCDPISEHNRLYWYRQTLGQGPEFLTYFQNEAQLEKSRLLSDRFSAERPKGSFSTLEIQRTEQGDSAMYLCASSLAKGATNEKLFFGSGTQLSVL.

The rearrangement uses TRBV9 and TRBJ1-2; the D is unclear. In germline, CDR1 is SGDLS, CDR2 YYNGEE. The CDR3 covers 14 residues. V dropped 0 bases and J dropped 2 bases, with 8 bases sitting between them. The CDR3 reads CASSVAEQNYGYTF. CDR3 nucleotides: TGTGCCAGCAGCGTAGCAGAACAAAACTATGGCTACACCTTC.

The chain uses TRBV6-5 and TRBJ2-7; TRBD1 agrees at 7 bases. The CDR3 is 14 residues long. With 4 bases clipped from V and 3 bases from J, the junction kept 6 bases outside the gene matches. Germline lookup yields CDR1 MNHEY and CDR2 SVGAGI. CDR3 DNA sequence: TGTGCCAGCAGTTCCACGGGACAGAGCTACGAGCAGTACTTC. Translated, it gives CASSSTGQSYEQYF.

This clonotype was seen a handful of times. The CDR3 DNA reads TGCAGTGCTATCGGGACAGGACGAGATACGCAGTATTTT. Translating gives CSAIGTGRDTQYF. The chain couples TRBV20-1 to TRBJ2-3; 8 nucleotides agree with TRBD1. The CDR3 extends over 13 amino acids. The trim removed 4 bases at V and 5 bases at J, leaving 5 bases unmatched. Germline V CDR1 and CDR2: DFQATT, SNEGSKA (reference sequence).

The sample holds a few counts of this clonotype. This chain links TRBV27 with TRBJ1-1; D gene ambiguous. V was trimmed by 2 bases and J by 2 bases, leaving 9 bases between them. The CDR3 loop spans 14 amino acids. CDR1 is MNHEY and CDR2 is SMNVEV in the germline V gene (reference sequence). The CDR3 loop is CASSLAQPNTEAFF. In DNA form, the CDR3 reads TGTGCCAGCAGTTTAGCTCAGCCAAACACTGAAGCTTTCTTT.

The chain combines TRBV7-2 with TRBJ2-1; D may be TRBD2 (5 bases). Between the trimmed V and J ends, which lost 5 bases and 7 bases, there was a span of 18 bases. This CDR3 has 15 residues. Germline CDR1 is SGHTA and CDR2 is FQGNSA. The CDR3 nucleotides read TGTGCCAGCAGCGCCACCGGGCCACTAGGGAATGAGCAGTTCTTC. It codes for CASSATGPLGNEQFF.